A selection of T cell receptor beta chains follows, all from one sample in a study of blood T cell repertoires in COVID-19. Data came from immunoSEQ multiplex PCR; TCRdb stores just in-frame clones and leaves some out. The sample yields hundreds of thousands of clones, about 90% seen once. The source material was PBMCs or T cells enriched from blood (not recorded which). Every receptor here comes from a man between 35 and 55 years old in a cohort exposed to, infected with or recovered from COVID-19 (not recorded which). The CDR3 runs from the conserved cysteine through the conserved F or W. Fields, in order: D gene, V gene, J gene, clone size, CDR3 protein, CDR3 DNA. A D gene is named only where the DNA matches it firmly. The listing skips clone size in some rows; elsewhere it reads once, few, many or a size class.

TRBD2	TRBV7-7	TRBJ2-3	NA	CASSSGLAGSTDTQYF	TGTGCCAGCAGCTCGGGACTAGCGGGGTCCACAGATACGCAGTATTTT
NA	TRBV9	TRBJ2-2	NA	CASGPRANTGELFF	TGTGCCAGCGGACCCAGGGCGAACACCGGGGAGCTGTTTTTT
NA	TRBV24-1	TRBJ1-5	NA	CATSDRTDQPQHF	TGTGCCACCAGTGATCGGACTGATCAGCCCCAGCATTTT
TRBD2	TRBV15	TRBJ2-1	NA	CATSRTSGRPDEQFF	TGTGCCACCAGCAGGACTAGCGGGAGGCCGGATGAGCAGTTCTTC
NA	TRBV3-1/TRBV3-2	TRBJ2-7	once	CASSQDASQYEQYF	TGTGCCAGCAGCCAAGATGCTAGTCAGTACGAGCAGTACTTC
NA	TRBV9	TRBJ1-5	NA	CASSGDINQPQHF	TGTGCCAGCAGTGGGGACATTAATCAGCCCCAGCATTTT
TRBD1	TRBV9	TRBJ1-2	NA	CASSVGRTGANNYGYTF	TGTGCCAGCAGCGTAGGAAGGACAGGAGCGAATAACTATGGCTACACCTTC
NA	TRBV29-1	TRBJ2-5	NA	CSVLWGGTGQETQYF	TGCAGCGTCCTTTGGGGAGGCACCGGCCAAGAGACCCAGTACTTC
NA	TRBV5-6	TRBJ2-7	NA	CASSLVRGSGEQYF	TGTGCCAGCAGCTTAGTCAGGGGATCAGGGGAGCAGTACTTC
TRBD2	TRBV19	TRBJ2-1	once	CASRAGLAGSSSYNEQFF	TGTGCCAGTAGGGCCGGACTAGCGGGGTCAAGCTCCTACAATGAGCAGTTCTTC
NA	TRBV28	TRBJ2-7	NA	CASSFSVPYEQYF	TGTGCCAGCAGTTTTTCAGTTCCCTACGAGCAGTACTTC
NA	TRBV28	TRBJ1-4	NA	CASSLGGKGEKLFF	TGTGCCAGCAGTTTAGGAGGGAAGGGTGAAAAACTGTTTTTT
TRBD1	TRBV6-5	TRBJ2-4	NA	CASSPQQGNKNIQYF	TGTGCCAGCAGCCCACAACAGGGGAACAAAAACATTCAGTACTTC
NA	TRBV5-4	TRBJ1-6	NA	CASSRAEGSLHF	TGTGCCAGCAGCCGAGCCGAGGGATCCCTCCACTTT
NA	TRBV18	TRBJ1-2	NA	CASSPFRSFTNYGYTF	TGTGCCAGCTCACCTTTTCGGAGCTTTACTAACTATGGCTACACCTTC
NA	TRBV19	TRBJ1-1	NA	CASSIGGTVNTEAFF	TGTGCCAGTAGTATTGGAGGGACGGTCAACACTGAAGCTTTCTTT
NA	TRBV5-1	TRBJ2-1	NA	CASSFSAGSYNEQFF	TGCGCCAGCAGCTTTTCGGCGGGCTCCTACAATGAGCAGTTCTTC
TRBD1	TRBV5-4	TRBJ1-1	NA	CASSFFGTGTEAFF	TGTGCCAGCAGCTTCTTCGGGACAGGCACTGAAGCTTTCTTT
NA	TRBV3-1/TRBV3-2	TRBJ1-5	NA	CASSQVHSNQPQHF	TGTGCCAGCAGCCAAGTCCATAGCAATCAGCCCCAGCATTTT
NA	TRBV10-1	TRBJ2-7	NA	CASSESGSTYEQYF	TGCGCCAGCAGTGAGTCAGGTAGCACCTACGAGCAGTACTTC
TRBD1	TRBV7-9	TRBJ1-3	NA	CASSWTTGEGNTIYF	TGTGCCAGCAGCTGGACAACAGGGGAAGGAAACACCATATATTTT
TRBD1	TRBV5-6	TRBJ1-2	NA	CASSVDRGFYGYTF	TGTGCCAGCAGCGTGGACAGGGGTTTCTATGGCTACACCTTC
TRBD1	TRBV5-5	TRBJ1-2	NA	CASSRSGQGPNYGYTF	TGTGCCAGCAGCCGCTCAGGACAGGGACCTAACTATGGCTACACCTTC
NA	TRBV2	TRBJ1-3	NA	CASSDRDRPSGNTIYF	TGTGCCAGCAGTGACCGAGACAGGCCCTCTGGAAACACCATATATTTT
TRBD2	TRBV28	TRBJ2-7	few	CASSLGLEQYF	TGTGCCAGCAGTTTGGGACTAGAGCAGTACTTC
TRBD1	TRBV9	TRBJ1-5	few	CASSVGQGAGQPQHF	TGTGCCAGCAGCGTAGGGCAGGGGGCAGGTCAGCCCCAGCATTTT
NA	TRBV11-2	TRBJ2-3	NA	CASSSYTDTQYF	TGTGCCAGCAGCTCGTACACAGATACGCAGTATTTT
NA	TRBV5-4	TRBJ2-1	few	CASSLVPGEYNEQFF	TGTGCCAGCAGCTTAGTCCCAGGGGAATACAATGAGCAGTTCTTC
NA	TRBV5-5	TRBJ2-7	NA	CASSLGESPLLYEQYF	TGTGCCAGCAGCCTCGGGGAATCCCCACTCCTCTACGAGCAGTACTTC
NA	TRBV28	TRBJ1-2	NA	CASSLMGGNYGYTF	TGTGCCAGCAGTTTAATGGGAGGGAACTATGGCTACACCTTC
TRBD1	TRBV5-4	TRBJ1-6	NA	CASSLLAGGLNSPLHF	TGTGCCAGCAGCTTGTTGGCAGGGGGGCTCAATTCACCCCTCCACTTT
TRBD1	TRBV2	TRBJ1-6	NA	CASSRQGRGNSPLHF	TGTGCCAGCAGTAGACAGGGAAGGGGTAATTCACCCCTCCACTTT
NA	TRBV18	TRBJ1-2	once	CASSTQGYGYTF	TGTGCCAGCTCGACCCAGGGCTATGGCTACACCTTC
NA	TRBV5-1	TRBJ2-5	few	CASSTQAQETQYF	TGCGCCAGCAGCACGCAGGCGCAAGAGACCCAGTACTTC
TRBD2	TRBV15	TRBJ2-1	NA	CATSRAGTTTSSYNEQFF	TGTGCCACCAGCAGAGCCGGGACTACAACCAGCTCCTACAATGAGCAGTTCTTC
TRBD1	TRBV14	TRBJ2-7	NA	CASSAYRGLIHEQYF	TGTGCCAGCAGCGCATACAGGGGTTTAATCCACGAGCAGTACTTC
NA	TRBV7-9	TRBJ2-2	NA	CASSLMAGFGTGELFF	TGTGCCAGCAGCTTAATGGCAGGGTTCGGCACCGGGGAGCTGTTTTTT
NA	TRBV7-2	TRBJ1-2	NA	CASSPQGNNGYTF	TGTGCCAGCAGCCCACAGGGTAACAATGGCTACACCTTC
TRBD2	TRBV10-3	TRBJ2-7	NA	CAIRPGTRYEQYF	TGTGCCATCAGGCCCGGGACTAGATACGAGCAGTACTTC
NA	TRBV5-6	TRBJ2-7	NA	CASSLQGIDEQYF	TGTGCCAGCAGCCTACAGGGTATCGACGAGCAGTACTTC
NA	TRBV6-5	TRBJ1-1	NA	CASSYAAGINTEAFF	TGTGCCAGCAGTTACGCTGCAGGGATTAACACTGAAGCTTTCTTT